What follows are 9 T cell receptor beta chains derived from one specimen sequenced in a study of T cell responses to AZD1222 COVID-19 vaccine. The assay was immunoSEQ multiplex PCR, and TCRdb's table has in-frame clones only and misses some. The table includes about 180,000 clones, 80% to 90% detected once. The sequenced sample was peripheral blood, obtained on day 0 of AZD1222 vaccination. The receptors come from an adult in good health.

The chain joins TRBV19 to TRBJ1-2, with 9 bases identical to TRBD1. The CDR3 runs to 15 residues. The J segment lost 6 bases and the V segment lost 5 bases, leaving 10 bases of the junction unmatched. Per the germline V gene, CDR1 is LNHDA and CDR2 is SQIVND (reference sequence). CDR3 in amino acids: CASSFGTGSSDGYTF. In nucleotides, the CDR3 is TGTGCCAGTAGTTTCGGGACAGGGTCTTCAGATGGCTACACCTTC.

In this sample, this clone turned up once. The chain couples TRBV4-3 to TRBJ2-7; 11 bases match TRBD2. Per germline, CDR1 LGHNA and CDR2 YSLEER. Trimming at V came to 0 bases and at J to 5 bases, leaving 3 bases not matched to a gene. This CDR3 region has 15 residues. CDR3: CASSQDVTSGDEQYF. CDR3 DNA: TGCGCCAGCAGCCAAGATGTGACTAGCGGGGACGAGCAGTACTTC.

The chain recombines TRBV7-9 with TRBJ2-7; D might be TRBD1 (6 bases). V shed 5 bases and J shed 2 bases, with 10 bases lying between them. The length of the CDR3 is 13 residues. The germline CDR1 and CDR2 sequences are SEHNR and FQNEAQ (reference sequence). DNA for the CDR3: TGTGCCAGCAGCAGGGACACAACCTACGAGCAGTACTTC. Protein sequence: CASSRDTTYEQYF.

This chain connects TRBV5-1 to TRBJ1-3; unclear D gene. Germline values: CDR1 SGHRS, CDR2 YFSETQ. The V gene lost 0 bases and the J gene lost 0 bases, with 19 bases spanning the gap. The CDR3 sequence is 19 residues long. This CDR3 reads CASSLAGPQPGSSGNTIYF. Written as DNA, the CDR3 is TGCGCCAGCAGCTTGGCTGGACCGCAGCCAGGTAGCTCTGGAAACACCATATATTTT.

This rearrangement joins TRBV12-3 or TRBV12-4 to TRBJ2-4; TRBD1 aligns across 8 bases. Trimming removed 3 bases from V and 7 bases from J; junction bases left unmatched: 2. The CDR3 covers 13 residues. The chain's CDR3 is CASSLRTGNIQYF. The CDR3 DNA reads as TGTGCCAGCAGTTTGCGGACAGGGAACATTCAGTACTTC.

The gene calls are TRBV5-4 and TRBJ1-2; a possible D gene is TRBD1 (5 bases). Germline V lookup: CDR1 SGHNT, CDR2 YYREEE (reference sequence). The CDR3 has 16 residues. The ends were cut back, 7 bases at V and 4 bases at J, with 23 bases in the middle. Written as DNA, the CDR3 is TGTGCCAGCGAGGATAGGAGGGGACCCCTTCTCTATGGCTACACCTTC. Protein: CASEDRRGPLLYGYTF. The variable domain in full, completed from reference TRBV5-4 and TRBJ1-2, reads ETGVTQSPTHLIKTRGQQVTLRCSSQSGHNTVSWYQQALGQGPQFIFQYYREEENGRGNFPPRFSGLQFPNYSSELNVNALELDDSALYLCASEDRRGPLLYGYTFGSGTRLTVV.

This clone was seen once. V is TRBV18 and J is TRBJ2-7; TRBD1 matches 9 bases. The germline CDR1 and CDR2 sequences are KGHSH and LQKENI. After removal of 3 bases from V and 5 bases from J, the junction contained 5 bases not matched to a gene. This CDR3 has 14 amino acids. The DNA for the CDR3 is TGTGCCAGCTCACCCGGGACAGGGCTCCACGAGCAGTACTTC. Its protein is CASSPGTGLHEQYF.

The gene calls are TRBV6-4 and TRBJ2-1; D possibly uses TRBD1 or TRBD2 (5 bases each). Germline CDR1 is MRHNA and CDR2 is SNTAGT. The ends were cut back, 3 bases at V and 8 bases at J, with 11 bases in the middle. The length of the CDR3 is 13 residues. For the CDR3, the DNA is TGTGCCAGCAGTGAGGGGGAGAGCCATGAGCAGTTCTTC. The encoded protein is CASSEGESHEQFF.

The CDR3: CASSWRVGDTQYF. The CDR3 nucleotides read TGTGCCAGCAGCTGGAGGGTGGGGGATACGCAGTATTTT. J is TRBJ2-3 and V is TRBV7-3; a weak D match, TRBD2 (6 bases). The CDR3 has 13 amino acids. V was pared by 4 bases and J by 6 bases, with 11 bases between. Germline V lookup: CDR1 SGHTA, CDR2 FQGTGA.